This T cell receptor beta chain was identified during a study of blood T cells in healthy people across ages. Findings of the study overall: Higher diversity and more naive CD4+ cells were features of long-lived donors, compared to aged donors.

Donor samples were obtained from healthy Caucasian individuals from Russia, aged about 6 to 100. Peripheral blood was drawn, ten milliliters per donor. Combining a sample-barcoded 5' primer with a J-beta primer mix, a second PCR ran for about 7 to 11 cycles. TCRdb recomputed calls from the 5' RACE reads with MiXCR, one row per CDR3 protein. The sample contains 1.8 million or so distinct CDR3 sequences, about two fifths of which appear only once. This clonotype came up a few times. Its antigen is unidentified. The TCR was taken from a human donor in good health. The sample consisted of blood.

Here the CDR3 DNA reads TGCAGTGCTAGTGGGGGGAGAGGTGGCTACACCTTC. Its translation is CSASGGRGGYTF. The V and J genes are TRBV20-1 and TRBJ1-2; D is perhaps TRBD1 (5 bases). Per germline, CDR1 DFQATT and CDR2 SNEGSKA (reference sequence). CDR3 length: 12 amino acids. Trimming pared 3 bases from V and 7 bases from J, leaving 12 bases between.